This TCR beta chain comes out of a study of T-cell memory formation after mild COVID-19. Study summary: There were largely donor-specific TCR clusters. Study-wide results and caveats: Second-wave clones reaching peak frequency on day 37 lacked confirmed SARS-CoV-2 specificity. Clones that got smaller from day 15 to 85 had even CD4/CD8, while clones growing later tipped toward CD4+.

This CDR3 spans 14 amino acids. CDR1 MNHEY and CDR2 SMNVEV come from the germline V gene (reference sequence). J lost 8 bases, V lost 6 bases, and 12 bases had no gene match. Note on this clonotype: Its antigen is not known.

Using constant-segment primers, 5'RACE produced TCR alpha and TCR beta cDNA libraries carrying sample barcodes and UMIs. TCRdb re-called the 5' RACE reads through MiXCR, storing one row per CDR3 protein. Among 300,000 to 400,000 distinct CDR3 sequences listed, around 27% were seen once. J is TRBJ1-2 and V is TRBV27, with 7 nucleotides matching TRBD1. The sequenced sample consisted of PBMCs or a T cell subset sorted from them (not recorded which). The TCR originated in an adult woman who had mild COVID-19 (a few samples of this study predate the infection). Cell type and time point are not known. The chain's CDR3 is CASRGTVRTGGYTF. In DNA, the CDR3 is TGTGCCAGCAGGGGGACAGTTCGTACGGGCGGCTACACCTTC.